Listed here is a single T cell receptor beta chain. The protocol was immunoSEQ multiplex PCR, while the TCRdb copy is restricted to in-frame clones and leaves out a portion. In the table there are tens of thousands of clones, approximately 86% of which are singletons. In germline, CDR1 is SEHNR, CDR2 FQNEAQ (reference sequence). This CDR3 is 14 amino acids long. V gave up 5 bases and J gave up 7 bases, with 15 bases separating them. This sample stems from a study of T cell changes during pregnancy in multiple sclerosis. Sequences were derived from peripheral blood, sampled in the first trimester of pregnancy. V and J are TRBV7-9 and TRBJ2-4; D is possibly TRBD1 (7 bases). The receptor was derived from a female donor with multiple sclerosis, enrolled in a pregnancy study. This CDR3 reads CASSQGGGGNIQYF. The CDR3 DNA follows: TGTGCCAGCAGCCAGGGGGGAGGAGGGAACATTCAGTACTTC.